This T cell receptor beta chain was recovered during a study of shared clonotypes between healthy human individuals. V was pared by 4 bases and J by 7 bases, with 11 bases between. Germline V gene sequence: CDR1 GTSNPN, CDR2 SVGIG (reference sequence). CDR3 length equals 12 residues. Terminally differentiated effector memory CD45RA+ cells were excluded by CCR7 positive selection of CD45RO-negative cells. Researchers ran the assay at a deep level. The repertoire was sequenced with immunoSEQ multiplex PCR; TCRdb's copy has only in-frame clones and lacks some. The sample consists of roughly 2 million clones, about 95% of them appearing once.

Sequencing was performed on naive CD8+ T cells sorted from blood. This TCR came from a man between 18 and 29 years old in good health. The chain uses TRBV30 and TRBJ2-1; D call uncertain. CDR3 DNA sequence: TGTGCCTGGACCCCCCAAGGGAATGAGCAGTTCTTC. Translating it yields CAWTPQGNEQFF.